These 14 T cell receptor beta chains came from one sample sequenced in a study of cytomegalovirus exposure and HLA in healthy donors. Researchers ran the PCR with 60 Vbeta and 13 Jbeta primers. The assay was immunoSEQ multiplex PCR, and TCRdb's table has in-frame clones only and misses some. Its table lists roughly 80,000 clones. The specimen was PBMCs. These receptors all stem from a girl under 18 in good health and CMV-seropositive.

CDR3 nucleotide sequence: TGTGCCACCAGCAGAGATACTGGACAGGGACTCTACAATGAGCAGTTCTTC. It codes for CATSRDTGQGLYNEQFF. This rearrangement joins TRBV15 to TRBJ2-1; 8 positions match TRBD1. The V segment lost 0 bases and the J segment 3 bases; nucleotides outside the gene matches: 7. In germline, CDR1 is LNHNV, CDR2 YYDKDF (reference sequence). The CDR3 runs to 17 residues.

The chain joins TRBV4-1 to TRBJ1-5; possibly TRBD1 for D (6 bases). V was trimmed by 1 base and J by 0 bases, leaving 13 bases between them. The CDR3 spans 17 residues. Looked up from germline, CDR1 is MGHRA and CDR2 is YSYEKL. DNA of the CDR3: TGCGCCAGCAGCCAAGTTGGTAGGGGGGGTAGCAATCAGCCCCAGCATTTT. It specifies CASSQVGRGGSNQPQHF.

The J gene is TRBJ1-1, the V gene TRBV5-1; TRBD1 matches at 7 bases. Germline V gene data show CDR1 as SGHRS and CDR2 as YFSETQ. J gave up 1 base and V 4 bases, and 4 bases lay outside the gene matches. CDR3 length: 14 amino acids. The CDR3 sequence is CASSPGQSNTEAFF. The CDR3 DNA is TGCGCCAGCAGCCCGGGACAGTCGAACACTGAAGCTTTCTTT.

The V gene is TRBV11-3, the J gene TRBJ2-7; D unresolved. The V and J ends lost 5 bases and 9 bases respectively, with 8 bases between them. Germline V gene lookup returns CDR1 SGHNT and CDR2 YENEEA. The CDR3 is 10 amino acids. The CDR3 region is CASSVSGQYV. For the CDR3, the DNA is TGTGCCAGCAGCGTAAGTGGGCAGTACGTC.

The chain links TRBV5-1 to TRBJ2-1; D possibly corresponds to TRBD1 (6 bases). CDR1 is SGHRS, CDR2 YFSETQ, per germline. V lost 0 bases, J lost 7 bases, and 11 bases lay in between. CDR3 length: 14 residues. In DNA, the CDR3 is TGCGCCAGCAGCTTGGACAGGGTGGGGAATGAGCAGTTCTTC. It specifies CASSLDRVGNEQFF.

The chain couples TRBV5-1 to TRBJ1-2; tentative D call: TRBD1 (5 bases). CDR1 is SGHRS, CDR2 YFSETQ, per germline. This CDR3 has 16 residues. The ends were cut back, 2 bases at V and 4 bases at J, with 18 bases in the middle. Here the CDR3 reads CASSFTTASDLYGYTF. The CDR3 bases are TGCGCCAGCAGCTTCACGACAGCCTCCGACCTCTATGGCTACACCTTC.

V is TRBV7-9 and J is TRBJ1-2; TRBD1 aligns across 9 bases. Losses at the gene ends were 4 bases for V and 6 bases for J; bases not matched to a gene: 9. Per germline, CDR1 SEHNR and CDR2 FQNEAQ (reference sequence). The CDR3 loop spans 15 amino acids. DNA for the CDR3: TGTGCCAGCAGCTCCCCTACAGGGGGCATCGATGGCTACACCTTC. Translation: CASSSPTGGIDGYTF.

The chain uses TRBV6-5 and TRBJ1-2; D is possibly TRBD1 (6 bases). Deletions cut 4 bases from V and 2 bases from J, with 11 bases between. This CDR3 has 14 amino acids. Germline V lookup: CDR1 MNHEY, CDR2 SVGAGI. The CDR3 region is CASSLTGQNYGYTF. The CDR3 coding sequence is TGTGCCAGCAGTTTGACCGGACAGAACTATGGCTACACCTTC.

The chain recombines TRBV6-5 with TRBJ2-5; maybe TRBD2 (5 bases). The CDR3 extends over 14 amino acids. V was shortened by 6 bases and J by 4 bases, with 15 bases between the two germline ends. Germline CDR1 and CDR2: MNHEY and SVGAGI. The CDR3 loop is CASSSPGEAETQYF. The CDR3 DNA follows: TGTGCCAGCAGCTCTCCCGGGGAAGCAGAGACCCAGTACTTC.

J is TRBJ1-1 and V is TRBV4-3; maybe TRBD1 (5 bases). The CDR3 has 13 residues. Trimming pared 0 bases from V and 6 bases from J, leaving 8 bases between. Germline V gene sequence: CDR1 LGHNA, CDR2 YSLEER. The CDR3 sequence: CASSQDQGSEAFF. In nucleotides, the CDR3 is TGCGCCAGCAGCCAAGACCAGGGCTCTGAAGCTTTCTTT.

The chain uses TRBV7-3 and TRBJ2-2; weak D call: TRBD1 (6 bases). Germline CDR1 SGHTA, CDR2 FQGTGA. V gave up 2 bases and J gave up 2 bases, with 6 bases separating them. The CDR3 length is 14 residues. CDR3: CASSLGTNTGELFF. In DNA, the CDR3 is TGTGCCAGCAGCTTAGGGACAAACACCGGGGAGCTGTTTTTT.

This chain links TRBV27 with TRBJ1-2, with unresolved D. CDR3 length: 13 residues. The V end lost 0 bases, the J end lost 4 bases, and 6 bases lay between the germline ends. Germline V gene lookup returns CDR1 MNHEY and CDR2 SMNVEV (reference sequence). The CDR3 coding sequence is TGTGCCAGCAGTTTATCGGCAGGCTATGGCTACACCTTC. Amino acid sequence: CASSLSAGYGYTF.

This chain uses TRBV14 with TRBJ1-1; D is ambiguous. Germline V gene data show CDR1 as SGHDN and CDR2 as FVKESK. Trimming cost V 4 bases and J 0 bases, with 9 bases left between them. This CDR3 has 14 amino acids. This CDR3 reads CASSRDSLNTEAFF. CDR3 nucleotides: TGTGCCAGCAGCCGAGACTCCCTGAACACTGAAGCTTTCTTT.

Concerning this clone itself: One junction end disagrees with the germline gene, perhaps due to a read error. The chain couples TRBV4-2 to TRBJ1-5; D remains ambiguous. The CDR3 loop spans 14 amino acids. From germline, CDR1 is LGHNA and CDR2 YNFKEQ. The CDR3 region is CASSQEGSNRPQHF. The CDR3 DNA follows: TGTGCCAGCAGCCAAGAGGGCAGTAATCGGCCCCAGCATTTT.